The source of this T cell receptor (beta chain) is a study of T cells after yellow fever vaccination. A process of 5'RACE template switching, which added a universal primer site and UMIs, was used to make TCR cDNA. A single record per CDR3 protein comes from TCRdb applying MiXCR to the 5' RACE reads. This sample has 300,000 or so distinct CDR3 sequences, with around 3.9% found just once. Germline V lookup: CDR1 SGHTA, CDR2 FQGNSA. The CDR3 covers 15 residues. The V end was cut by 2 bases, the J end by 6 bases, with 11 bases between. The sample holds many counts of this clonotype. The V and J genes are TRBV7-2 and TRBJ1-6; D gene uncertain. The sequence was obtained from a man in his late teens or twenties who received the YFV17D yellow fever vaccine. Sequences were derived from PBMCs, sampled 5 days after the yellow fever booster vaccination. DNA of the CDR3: TGTGCCAGCAGCTTACGCATCCCGACTAATTCACCCCTCCACTTT. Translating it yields CASSLRIPTNSPLHF.